This is a list of T cell receptor beta chains from one sample in a study of T cells in Graves' hyperthyroidism and ophthalmopathy. Via MiXCR, TCRdb re-called the multiplex PCR reads, giving one row per CDR3 protein. The top ten clones hold 32% of a sample with more than 350,000 distinct CDR3 sequences, approximately 15% of them seen once. Material for sequencing was blood. These receptors came from a woman aged 25 to 45 with Graves' hyperthyroidism. The CDR3 runs from the conserved cysteine through the conserved F or W. A D gene is named only where the DNA matches it firmly. Clone size is stated in some rows and not others, as once, few, many or a class when expanded.

d_call	v_call	j_call	clone_size	cdr3_nt	cdr3_aa
-	TRBV11-2	TRBJ2-1	many	TGTGCCAGCAGCCCAGGGAATGAGCAGTTCTTC	CASSPGNEQFF
TRBD1	TRBV7-2	TRBJ2-4	many	TGTGCCAGCAGCTTAGGTTTACAAAGGGGGCAAACCAAAAACATTCAGTACTTC	CASSLGLQRGQTKNIQYF
-	TRBV3-1	TRBJ1-4	many	TGTGCCAGCAGCCAGGGGACGGGGGTCACTAATGAAAAACTGTTTTTT	CASSQGTGVTNEKLFF
-	TRBV6-1	TRBJ2-7	few	TGTGCCAGCAGTGGCCCCCGGGACCGAAAGACCTACGAGCAGTACTTC	CASSGPRDRKTYEQYF
-	TRBV28	TRBJ1-5	medium-sized	TGTGCCAGCAGTTTATTGACCCCACTAACAGATTATCAGCCCCAGCATTTT	CASSLLTPLTDYQPQHF
TRBD2	TRBV7-2	TRBJ2-7	many	TGTGCCAGCAGCCAGGGACTAGCGGGAGAACGGTACGAGCAGTACTTC	CASSQGLAGERYEQYF
-	TRBV5-1	TRBJ2-1	-	TGCGCCAGCAGCCCGACCGGGACTCCTTACAATGAGCAGTTCTTC	CASSPTGTPYNEQFF
-	TRBV11-3	TRBJ1-4	-	TGTGCCAGCAGCTTAGATTCTCCTATCATTGCGAGTTTAGAAAAACTGTTTTTT	CASSLDSPIIASLEKLFF
-	TRBV5-6	TRBJ2-7	-	TGTGCCAGCAGTTCTGACAAGGGCTCCGGGGACGAGCAGTACTTC	CASSSDKGSGDEQYF
TRBD2	TRBV16	TRBJ2-1	-	TGTGCCAGCACCCTGGCTAGCGGGAGGTCAAGCTCCTACAATGAGCAGTTCTTC	CASTLASGRSSSYNEQFF
-	TRBV30	TRBJ1-6	many	TGTGCCTGGACTACAGGCTTCGGGAATTCACCCCTCCACTTT	CAWTTGFGNSPLHF
TRBD2	TRBV20-1	TRBJ2-7	many	TGCAGTGCAGGACTAGCCTCGTTGTACGAGCAGTACTTC	CSAGLASLYEQYF
-	TRBV18	TRBJ1-4	-	TGTGCCAGCTCACCACCCTGGGGTACTAATGAAAAACTGTTTTTT	CASSPPWGTNEKLFF
TRBD1	TRBV11-2	TRBJ2-1	many	TGTGCCAGCAGCGTCGGACAGGGGAACACTGAGCAGTTCTTC	CASSVGQGNTEQFF
-	TRBV7-9	TRBJ2-7	few	TGTGCCAGCAGCTTAGTGTACAGCCCCTACGAGCAGTACTTC	CASSLVYSPYEQYF
TRBD2	TRBV5-1	TRBJ2-2	many	TGCGCCAGCAGCTTGGAGGCGGGAGGGGTCATCTTCACCGGGGAGCTGTTTTTT	CASSLEAGGVIFTGELFF
TRBD2	TRBV5-4	TRBJ2-5	-	TGTGCCAGCAGCTGGGGACTAGCGGGAGGAGAAGAGACCCAGTACTTC	CASSWGLAGGEETQYF
-	TRBV18	TRBJ1-1	many	TGTGCCAGCTCTGCTACCCGGGCCACTGAAGCTTTCTTT	CASSATRATEAFF
-	TRBV5-1	TRBJ2-2	few	TGCGCCAGCAGCCCCGGCGGGACTAACACCGGGGAGCTGTTTTTT	CASSPGGTNTGELFF
TRBD2	TRBV11-2	TRBJ2-1	-	TGTGCCAGCAGCTTAGTCCTAGCGGGAATTCGCCATGAGCAGTTCTTC	CASSLVLAGIRHEQFF
-	TRBV7-9	TRBJ2-1	-	TGTGCCAGCAGCTTAGCAGGGCGAGAGCAGTTCTTC	CASSLAGREQFF
TRBD2	TRBV7-3	TRBJ2-1	few	TGTGCCAGCAGCTCACTAAATAGACTAGCGGGAGGGCCCTTTGAGCAGTTCTTC	CASSSLNRLAGGPFEQFF
-	TRBV24-1	TRBJ2-1	-	TGTGCCACCAGTGATTCAGGATACAATGAGCAGTTCTTC	CATSDSGYNEQFF
-	TRBV10-3	TRBJ1-5	few	TGTGCCATTGGGACACCCAATCAGCCCCAGCATTTT	CAIGTPNQPQHF
-	TRBV5-1	TRBJ1-3	-	TGCGCCAGCAGCGTGGGGACCGCCTCTGGAAACACCATATATTTT	CASSVGTASGNTIYF
-	TRBV6-1	TRBJ2-2	many	TGTGCCAGCAGACACCTGACAGGCACCGGGGAGCTGTTTTTT	CASRHLTGTGELFF
-	TRBV27	TRBJ1-2	many	TGTGCCAGCAGTTTATCGGCTAGGGTCTATGGCTACACCTTC	CASSLSARVYGYTF
TRBD2	TRBV6-2/TRBV6-3	TRBJ2-7	many	TGTGCCAGCAGCCGGGGACTAGCGGGAAGAACCGAGCAGTACTTC	CASSRGLAGRTEQYF
-	TRBV6-1	TRBJ2-3	few	TGTGCCAGCAGTGTCCGAGGTGCGGTCACAGATACGCAGTATTTT	CASSVRGAVTDTQYF
-	TRBV24-1	TRBJ2-5	few	TGTGCCACCAGTGATTCGGTAAAAGAGGCCCAGTACTTC	CATSDSVKEAQYF
-	TRBV29-1	TRBJ2-1	-	TGCAGCCCAGGACTGTATAATGAGCAGTTCTTC	CSPGLYNEQFF
TRBD1	TRBV6-5	TRBJ2-3	few	TGTGCCAGCAGTTACGTCACAGGGGCATCTTCAGATACGCAGTATTTT	CASSYVTGASSDTQYF
TRBD1	TRBV30	TRBJ2-5	many	TGTGCCTGGCAGGGGGTCCAAGAGACCCAGTACTTC	CAWQGVQETQYF
TRBD2	TRBV5-1	TRBJ2-1	-	TGCGCCAGCAGCTTAACTAGCGGGAGGGTGTACAATGAGCAGTTCTTC	CASSLTSGRVYNEQFF
-	TRBV20-1	TRBJ1-4	many	TGCAGTGCCTTTGTCCCCCGGGATGAAAAACTGTTTTTT	CSAFVPRDEKLFF
-	TRBV4-1	TRBJ1-4	-	TGCGCCAGCAGCCAAGCGGCGGTAACTAATGAAAAACTGTTTTTC	CASSQAAVTNEKLFF
-	TRBV9	TRBJ2-2	many	TGTGCCAGCCAGGAGACACCGAACACCGGGGAGCTGTTTTTT	CASQETPNTGELFF
-	TRBV11-2	TRBJ2-1	many	TGTGCCAGCAGCGAACAGAACGGGGGCAGATACAATGAGCAGTTCTTC	CASSEQNGGRYNEQFF
-	TRBV20-1	TRBJ2-1	many	TGCAGTGCTAGAGAGCCACTGTACAATGAGCAGTTCTTC	CSAREPLYNEQFF
-	TRBV28	TRBJ1-2	many	TGTGCCAGCAGTTCCGGGACCCATGGCTACACCTTC	CASSSGTHGYTF
-	TRBV28	TRBJ1-2	many	TGTGCCAGCAGTTTTTTGGAGGGCGGGTATGGCTACACCTTC	CASSFLEGGYGYTF
-	TRBV5-6	TRBJ1-2	-	TGTGCCAGCAGCCCCGGGGGCAGATTCACTAACTATGGCTACACCTTC	CASSPGGRFTNYGYTF
-	TRBV28	TRBJ2-1	many	TGTGCCAGCAGCCGTTCCGGGACCTCTCCCGGGTGGCAGTTCTTC	CASSRSGTSPGWQFF
TRBD2	TRBV20-1	TRBJ2-7	-	TGCAGTGCTAGGGGACTAGCCCTCTCCTACGAGCAGTACTTC	CSARGLALSYEQYF
-	TRBV11-3	TRBJ2-1	many	TGTGCCAGCAGCCCAACACAGGGGGAGGGTGAGCAGTTCTTC	CASSPTQGEGEQFF
TRBD1	TRBV5-1	TRBJ2-7	many	TGCGCCAGCAGCAGAGGACAGGGCCCCTACGAGCAGTACTTC	CASSRGQGPYEQYF
-	TRBV11-3	TRBJ2-7	many	TGTGCCAGCACCTCGACGTTCGAGCAGTACTTC	CASTSTFEQYF
-	TRBV20-1	TRBJ1-4	few	TGCAGTGCGAAGGATCGAACTAATGAAAAACTGTTTTTT	CSAKDRTNEKLFF
-	TRBV27	TRBJ2-7	few	TGTGCCAGCAGTTTATTGGGGAGGGGGCTACTAGACGAGCAGTACTTC	CASSLLGRGLLDEQYF